Presented here are 24 T cell receptor beta chains from one specimen sequenced in a study of cytomegalovirus exposure and HLA in healthy donors. PCR involved 60 Vbeta and 13 Jbeta primers. Measured with immunoSEQ multiplex PCR; TCRdb has only the in-frame clones, and not every one. The sample records 110,000 to 150,000 clones, around 9.6% being singletons. The specimen sequenced was PBMCs. These receptors were collected from a male donor in good health and CMV-seronegative.

This clone was counted between two and nine times. This chain connects TRBV5-1 to TRBJ1-3; D possibly corresponds to TRBD1 (6 bases). V was cut by 1 base and J by 0 bases, with 11 bases left in between. Per germline, CDR1 SGHRS and CDR2 YFSETQ. This CDR3 is built from 16 residues. In DNA, the CDR3 is TGCGCCAGCAGCTTGCCGGGGACACGCTCTGGAAACACCATATATTTT. Protein: CASSLPGTRSGNTIYF.

CDR3 loop: CASSLPESDSYNEQFF. The DNA for the CDR3 is TGTGCCAGCAGCCTCCCCGAGAGCGACTCCTACAATGAGCAGTTCTTC. This sequence joins TRBV13 and TRBJ2-1; D gene ambiguous. V lost 5 bases and J lost 0, with 14 bases in between. This CDR3 contains 16 residues. CDR1 is PRHDT and CDR2 is FYEKMQ in the germline V gene (reference sequence).

The V call is TRBV18, the J call TRBJ1-2; a weak D match, TRBD1 (6 bases). The CDR3 consists of 16 residues. The V gene's germline CDR1 is KGHSH and CDR2 LQKENI. V was shortened by 3 bases and J by 2 bases, with 16 bases between the two germline ends. CDR3 sequence (DNA): TGTGCCAGCTCACCCCGCTTAGGACAGCTAAACTATGGCTACACCTTC. Encoded protein: CASSPRLGQLNYGYTF.

This chain connects TRBV6-1 to TRBJ2-2; a possible D gene is TRBD1 (5 bases). Deletions cut 7 bases from V and 1 base from J, with 10 bases between. Germline V gives CDR1 MNHNS, CDR2 SASEGT. The CDR3 covers 14 residues. DNA for the CDR3: TGTGCCAGCACTAGTACAGGGAACACCGGGGAGCTGTTTTTT. It translates to CASTSTGNTGELFF.

The chain recombines TRBV9 with TRBJ1-3; the D gene is possibly TRBD1 (6 bases). Between the trimmed V and J ends, which lost 2 bases and 0 bases, there was a span of 15 bases. Germline assignment: CDR1 SGDLS and CDR2 YYNGEE. The CDR3 is 17 residues long. This chain's CDR3 is CASSVSPTGSSGNTIYF. DNA for the CDR3: TGTGCCAGCAGCGTGTCACCTACAGGGTCCTCTGGAAACACCATATATTTT.

This chain joins TRBV4-1 and TRBJ2-4; a possible D gene is TRBD2 (5 bases). V lost 2 bases and J 6 bases, leaving 14 bases between the germline ends. CDR3 size: 15 residues. The germline gives CDR1 MGHRA, CDR2 YSYEKL. CDR3 residues: CASSQPRRRGNIQYF. CDR3 in DNA: TGCGCCAGCAGCCAACCGCGGAGGAGAGGAAACATTCAGTACTTC.

The chain joins TRBV5-5 to TRBJ2-3; 10 bases match TRBD1. Germline CDR1 and CDR2: SGHKS and YYEKEE (reference sequence). CDR3 length: 15 amino acids. After removal of 7 bases from V and 0 bases from J, the junction contained 5 bases not matched to a gene. CDR3: CASLWTGGSTDTQYF. The CDR3 region has the DNA TGTGCCAGCTTATGGACAGGGGGAAGCACAGATACGCAGTATTTT. The variable domain in full, completed from reference TRBV5-5 and TRBJ2-3, reads DAGVTQSPTHLIKTRGQQVTLRCSPISGHKSVSWYQQVLGQGPQFIFQYYEKEERGRGNFPDRFSARQFPNYSSELNVNALLLGDSALYLCASLWTGGSTDTQYFGPGTRLTVL.

This clone came up a few times. CDR3 in amino acids: CASSGGQGIYGYTF. The CDR3 coding sequence is TGTGCCAGCAGTGGGGGACAGGGGATCTATGGCTACACCTTC. The chain links TRBV2 to TRBJ1-2; 10 nucleotides align to TRBD1. J was trimmed by 4 bases and V by 4 bases; bases with no gene match: 3. Germline assignment: CDR1 SNHLY and CDR2 FYNNEI. This CDR3 region has 14 residues. Variable domain in full (rest from reference TRBV2 and TRBJ1-2): EPEVTQTPSHQVTQMGQEVILRCVPISNHLYFYWYRQILGQKVEFLVSFYNNEISEKSEIFDDQFSVERPDGSNFTLKIRSTKLEDSAMYFCASSGGQGIYGYTFGSGTRLTVV.

This clone has only a few counts. The chain employs TRBV2 and TRBJ2-5, with D possibly being TRBD2 (6 bases). The V end lost 3 bases, the J end lost 2 bases, and 10 bases lay between the germline ends. This CDR3 is built from 14 residues. In germline, CDR1 is SNHLY, CDR2 FYNNEI. The CDR3 DNA is TGTGCCAGCAGTGATCGGGACTTACAAGAGACCCAGTACTTC. It translates to CASSDRDLQETQYF.

Only a few counts were recorded for this clone. The chain links TRBV28 to TRBJ1-2; D possibly corresponds to TRBD1 (6 bases). The CDR3 length is 15 residues. Trimming shortened V by 2 bases and J by 8 bases, and 18 bases separated the two germline ends. Germline V lookup: CDR1 MDHEN, CDR2 SYDVKM. The CDR3 nucleotides read TGTGCCAGCAGTTTAGCCGCCCTGGGACATCGGGGCTACACCTTC. Residues: CASSLAALGHRGYTF.

The chain employs TRBV5-6 and TRBJ2-7; TRBD2 matches at 7 bases. The germline V gene encodes CDR1 SGHDT and CDR2 YYEEEE. This CDR3 has 13 amino acids. Unmatched junction bases numbered 6, after V lost 4 bases and J lost 5 bases. As DNA, the CDR3 is TGTGCCAGCAGCGGCCCCCGGGGGGACGAGCAGTACTTC. Translation gives CASSGPRGDEQYF.

The chain couples TRBV29-1 to TRBJ2-3; TRBD2 agrees at 12 bases. This CDR3 has 15 amino acids. V was pared by 7 bases and J by 5 bases, with 10 bases of the junction left unmatched. Germline V gene lookup returns CDR1 SQVTM and CDR2 ANQGSEA. The CDR3 sequence is CSANPSGGAIDTQYF. DNA for the CDR3: TGCAGCGCTAATCCTAGCGGGGGGGCTATAGATACGCAGTATTTT.

This clone appeared a few times. The chain uses TRBV28 and TRBJ1-1, with a weak D call TRBD1 (5 bases). CDR3 length: 15 amino acids. Trimming shortened V by 2 bases and J by 3 bases, and 13 bases separated the two germline ends. Germline V CDR1 and CDR2: MDHEN, SYDVKM. The CDR3, as DNA: TGTGCCAGCAGTTTAGGTCGGGGAGGGGACACTGAAGCTTTCTTT. This gives the protein CASSLGRGGDTEAFF.

This clone was found a few times. The chain employs TRBV5-1 and TRBJ2-3, with 9 nucleotides matching TRBD2. The CDR3 loop spans 18 amino acids. Unmatched junction bases numbered 11, after V lost 3 bases and J lost 0 bases. The germline gives CDR1 SGHRS, CDR2 YFSETQ. This CDR3 reads CASSSREAGGLSTDTQYF. DNA of the CDR3: TGCGCCAGCAGCTCCCGGGAAGCGGGAGGACTTAGCACAGATACGCAGTATTTT.

With regard to this clone: The same CDR3 arises from other DNA sequences in this sample as well. The V call is TRBV7-3, the J call TRBJ2-6, with a weak D call TRBD1 (6 bases). V lost 0 bases and J lost 2, with 11 bases in between. Germline CDR1 is SGHTA and CDR2 is FQGTGA. The CDR3 sequence is 17 residues long. The DNA for the CDR3 is TGTGCCAGCAGCTTAACAAGAGCAGGGGCTGGGGCCAACGTCCTGACTTTC. Protein: CASSLTRAGAGANVLTF.

The V gene is TRBV7-9, the J gene TRBJ2-2; D is undetermined. This CDR3 comprises 13 residues. Trimming pared 6 bases from V and 2 bases from J, leaving 7 bases between. Germline-derived CDR1 and CDR2 are SEHNR and FQNEAQ (reference sequence). Written as DNA, the CDR3 is TGTGCCAGCAGTCACAGAAACACCGGGGAGCTGTTTTTT. Translation: CASSHRNTGELFF.

The V and J genes are TRBV28 and TRBJ2-5; 9 nucleotides match TRBD2. Germline CDR1 reads MDHEN; CDR2 reads SYDVKM. This CDR3 spans 15 amino acids. Trimming at V came to 2 bases and at J to 4 bases, leaving 5 bases not matched to a gene. The CDR3 reads CASSLLAGPLETQYF. CDR3 coding DNA: TGTGCCAGCAGTTTACTAGCGGGGCCTCTAGAGACCCAGTACTTC. The entire variable domain, with the rest obtained from reference TRBV28 and TRBJ2-5, is as follows: DVKVTQSSRYLVKRTGEKVFLECVQDMDHENMFWYRQDPGLGLRLIYFSYDVKMKEKGDIPEGYSVSREKKERFSLILESASTNQTSMYLCASSLLAGPLETQYFGPGTRLLVL.

The rearrangement uses TRBV11-1 and TRBJ2-7, with 9 bases matching TRBD1. CDR1 is SGHAT, CDR2 FQDESV, per germline (reference sequence). V was clipped by 4 bases and J by 7 bases; unmatched bases: 14. This CDR3 is built from 16 residues. CDR3 protein: CASSSGTGLRAGEQYF. Written as DNA, the CDR3 is TGTGCCAGCAGCTCCGGGACAGGGTTGAGGGCAGGGGAGCAGTACTTC.

This chain uses TRBV28 with TRBJ1-1; D call uncertain. The germline V gene has CDR1 MDHEN and CDR2 SYDVKM. V dropped 7 bases and J dropped 3 bases, with 9 bases sitting between them. The CDR3 spans 12 residues. This chain's CDR3 is CASNLVHTEAFF. For the CDR3, the DNA is TGTGCCAGCAATCTTGTCCACACTGAAGCTTTCTTT.

The chain joins TRBV19 to TRBJ2-7, with TRBD2 identical over 8 bases. V was pared by 3 bases and J by 1 base, with 5 bases of the junction left unmatched. This CDR3 spans 15 amino acids. Germline assignment: CDR1 LNHDA and CDR2 SQIVND (reference sequence). As DNA, the CDR3 is TGTGCCAGTAGTATTGTGTCTAGCGGGTCCTACGAGCAGTACTTC. Its protein is CASSIVSSGSYEQYF.

The chain has TRBV19 and TRBJ2-1; perhaps TRBD2 as D (5 bases). Deletions cut 4 bases from V and 11 bases from J, with 9 bases between. The CDR3 covers 11 residues. Germline values: CDR1 LNHDA, CDR2 SQIVND (reference sequence). CDR3 sequence reads: CASSRTGKQFF. CDR3 in DNA: TGTGCCAGTAGTAGGACTGGGAAGCAGTTCTTC.

This clone was seen more than once but under ten times. V gene TRBV28 combines with J gene TRBJ1-2, with TRBD1 matching 7 bases. The ends lost 6 bases at V and 3 bases at J; junction bases unmatched: 7. Looked up from germline, CDR1 is MDHEN and CDR2 is SYDVKM. The CDR3 spans 14 residues. The CDR3 DNA is TGTGCCAGCAGACCCGACAGGGACTACTATGGCTACACCTTC. Protein product: CASRPDRDYYGYTF.

This rearrangement joins TRBV7-3 to TRBJ2-3; D is uncertain. Trimming pared 0 bases from V and 4 bases from J, leaving 14 bases between. There are 16 residues in the CDR3. The germline V gene has CDR1 SGHTA and CDR2 FQGTGA. The CDR3, as DNA: TGTGCCAGCAGCTTAACGTTAACAGATGCTCCAGATACGCAGTATTTT. Its protein product is CASSLTLTDAPDTQYF.

This clone turned up a few times. The V call is TRBV2, the J call TRBJ1-5; D perhaps matches TRBD1 (5 bases). Between the trimmed V and J ends, which lost 2 bases and 5 bases, there was a span of 7 bases. Germline V gene sequence: CDR1 SNHLY, CDR2 FYNNEI. This CDR3 is built from 13 residues. The chain's CDR3 is CASSEQTDQPQHF. The DNA for the CDR3 is TGTGCCAGCAGTGAACAGACAGATCAGCCCCAGCATTTT.